This T cell receptor (beta chain) was sequenced during a study of T cell responses to AZD1222 COVID-19 vaccine (dated by TCRdb to the early 2020s). Turning to the overall study: AZD1222 recipients whose second dose came at about 4 weeks and those whose second dose came at about 12 weeks were combined into one group, since spike-specific TCR depth and breadth did not differ between the two schedules. Trial participants were enrolled by age into 18-55, 56-69 and 70-plus year subgroups, with roughly 160, 29 and 62 TCR-sequenced participants respectively. A total of 233 trial participants underwent TCR sequencing, of whom about 200 had received two doses of AZD1222 and 26 had received two doses of the MenACWY control vaccine. On the study overall, not on this receptor specifically: Spike-specific TCR breadth and depth rose significantly after two AZD1222 doses compared with day 0 and with MenACWY recipients. No day 14 peak-response samples were available, so repertoires were characterized only after the peak T cell response. Reportedly, close to half of the unique spike-specific TCRs recognized epitopes lying outside the regions that are mutated in the B.1.351 and B.1.1.7 variants. CD4 TCRs associated with the vaccine covered the entire spike protein, and the dominant responses were in regions 160-218 and 743-854. Only 5 to 7 AZD1222 recipients were SARS-CoV-2 seropositive at baseline, limiting conclusions about previously exposed vaccinees. The 56-69-year group was small, and its depth increase did not reach significance, likely because of low power. Participants were mostly white British and included more females than males, and it was suggested by the authors that clonal diversity may have been underestimated.

A note on this clone: Its binding antigen is unknown. No base quality values were provided; no much bigger clone lies one nucleotide off.

The CDR3 regions of human TCRbeta chains were subjected to immunosequencing. The original pipeline was this. TCRs in the repertoires were compared against a reference library of SARS-CoV-2-specific TCRs that had been generated with the MIRA antigen-specificity platform. Breadth was defined as the fraction of unique TCRs that were SARS-CoV-2-associated, and depth was defined as the fraction of total T cells that were SARS-CoV-2-associated. Using the MIRA data, every spike-specific TCR was mapped to the spike region that the TCR reacted to and assigned to either a CD4 or a CD8 class. Log10-transformed breadth and depth values were compared by one-way ANOVA with Sidak's multiple comparisons tests. Not all clones reach the TCRdb copy of this immuneACCESS table, which keeps in-frame sequences only. Checked studies attribute under half of the gap to unresolved V genes and leave the rest unexplained. V, J and clone size reflect that table, while D and trimming were determined from the DNA. The sample table holds approximately 120,000 clones, of which around 93% were seen once. Roughly 7% of the sample lies in the top ten.

The germline V gene supplies CDR1 SQVTM and CDR2 ANQGSEA. V was cut back by 4 bases and J by 1 base, leaving a gap of 10 bases between them. Its CDR3 holds 13 amino acids, cysteine through phenylalanine. Only CDR3 DNA remains: 39 bases, in frame from the first base. Per the publication, the time point label means: baseline before first vaccination. Vaccinee samples came from UK trials COV001 and COV002, including a single-blind randomized controlled phase 2/3 trial of AZD1222 (ChAdOx1 nCoV-19) in healthy adults. For TCRbeta chain sequencing, PBMC samples were collected from trial participants at day 0 and at day 28 after the second dose.

The TCR comes from an adult in good health. The chain joins TRBV29-1 to TRBJ1-1; a tentative D call is TRBD1 (6 bases match). The sequencing here drew on peripheral blood, taken on day 0 of AZD1222 vaccination. At the DNA level, the sequence is TGCAGCGTTGCCGGGGGCCGGAACACTGAAGCTTTCTTT. Translated, it reads CSVAGGRNTEAFF.